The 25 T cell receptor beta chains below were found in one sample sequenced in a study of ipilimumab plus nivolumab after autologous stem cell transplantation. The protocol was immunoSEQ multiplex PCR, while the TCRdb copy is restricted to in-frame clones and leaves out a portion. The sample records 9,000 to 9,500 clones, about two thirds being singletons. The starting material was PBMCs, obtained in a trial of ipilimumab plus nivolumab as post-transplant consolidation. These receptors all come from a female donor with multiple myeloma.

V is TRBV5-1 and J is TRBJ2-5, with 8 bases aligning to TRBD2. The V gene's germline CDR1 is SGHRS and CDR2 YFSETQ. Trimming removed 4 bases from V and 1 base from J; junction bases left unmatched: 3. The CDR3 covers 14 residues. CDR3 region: CASSETSAQETQYF. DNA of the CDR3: TGCGCCAGCAGCGAGACTAGCGCCCAAGAGACCCAGTACTTC.

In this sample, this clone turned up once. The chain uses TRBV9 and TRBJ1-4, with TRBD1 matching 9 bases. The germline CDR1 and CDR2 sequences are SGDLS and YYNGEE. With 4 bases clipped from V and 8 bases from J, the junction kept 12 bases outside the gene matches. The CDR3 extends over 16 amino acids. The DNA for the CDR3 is TGTGCCAGCAGCATTACCCCACAGGGGGCGAAGGAAAAACTGTTTTTT. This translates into CASSITPQGAKEKLFF.

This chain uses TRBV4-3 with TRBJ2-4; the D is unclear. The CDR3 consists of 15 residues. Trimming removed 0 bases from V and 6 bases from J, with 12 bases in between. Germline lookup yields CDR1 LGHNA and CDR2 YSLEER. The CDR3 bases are TGCGCCAGCAGCCAAGATGGGCTGCCTGGAAACATTCAGTACTTC. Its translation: CASSQDGLPGNIQYF.

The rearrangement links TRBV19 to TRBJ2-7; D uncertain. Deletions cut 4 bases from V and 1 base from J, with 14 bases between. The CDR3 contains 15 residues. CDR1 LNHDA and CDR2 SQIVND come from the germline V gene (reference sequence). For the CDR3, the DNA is TGTGCCAGTAGTAAGCCTCATGACGGATCCTACGAGCAGTACTTC. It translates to CASSKPHDGSYEQYF.

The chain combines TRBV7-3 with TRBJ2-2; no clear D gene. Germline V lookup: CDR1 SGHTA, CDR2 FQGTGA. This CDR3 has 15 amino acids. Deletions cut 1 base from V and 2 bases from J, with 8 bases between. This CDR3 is CASSLRPVNTGELFF. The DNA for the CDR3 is TGTGCCAGCAGCTTAAGGCCAGTAAACACCGGGGAGCTGTTTTTT.

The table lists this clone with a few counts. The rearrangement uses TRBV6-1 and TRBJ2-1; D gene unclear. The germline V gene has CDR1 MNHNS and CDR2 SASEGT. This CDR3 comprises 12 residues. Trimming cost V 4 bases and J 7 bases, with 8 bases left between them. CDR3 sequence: CASSVWDNEQFF. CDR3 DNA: TGTGCCAGCAGTGTGTGGGATAATGAGCAGTTCTTC.

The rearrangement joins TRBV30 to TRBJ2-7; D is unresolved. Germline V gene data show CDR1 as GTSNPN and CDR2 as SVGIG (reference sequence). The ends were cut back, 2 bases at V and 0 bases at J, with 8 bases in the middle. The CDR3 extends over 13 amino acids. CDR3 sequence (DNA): TGTGCCTGGAGTTCAAGTAGCTCCTACGAGCAGTACTTC. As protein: CAWSSSSSYEQYF.

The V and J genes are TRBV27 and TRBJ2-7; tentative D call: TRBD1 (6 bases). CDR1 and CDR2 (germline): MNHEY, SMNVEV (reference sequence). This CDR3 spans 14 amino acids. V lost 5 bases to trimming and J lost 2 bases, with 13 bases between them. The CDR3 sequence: CASSNTGTPYEQYF. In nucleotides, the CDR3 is TGTGCCAGCAGTAACACAGGGACCCCCTACGAGCAGTACTTC.

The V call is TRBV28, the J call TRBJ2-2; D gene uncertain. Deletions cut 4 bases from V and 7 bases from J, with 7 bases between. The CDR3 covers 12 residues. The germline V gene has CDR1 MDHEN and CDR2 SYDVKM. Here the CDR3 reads CASSYEVGELFF. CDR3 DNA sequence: TGTGCCAGCAGTTACGAAGTCGGGGAGCTGTTTTTT. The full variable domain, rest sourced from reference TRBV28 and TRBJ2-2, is DVKVTQSSRYLVKRTGEKVFLECVQDMDHENMFWYRQDPGLGLRLIYFSYDVKMKEKGDIPEGYSVSREKKERFSLILESASTNQTSMYLCASSYEVGELFFGEGSRLTVL.

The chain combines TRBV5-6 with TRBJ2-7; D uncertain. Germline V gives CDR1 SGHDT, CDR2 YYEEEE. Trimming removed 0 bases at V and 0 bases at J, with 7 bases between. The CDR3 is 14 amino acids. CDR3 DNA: TGTGCCAGCAGCTTGGGGTCAAGCTCCTACGAGCAGTACTTC. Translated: CASSLGSSSYEQYF.

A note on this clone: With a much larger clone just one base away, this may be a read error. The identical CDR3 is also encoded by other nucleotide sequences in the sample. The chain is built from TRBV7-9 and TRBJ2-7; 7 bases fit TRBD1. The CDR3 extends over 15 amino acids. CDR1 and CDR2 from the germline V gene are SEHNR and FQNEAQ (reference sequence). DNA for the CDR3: TGCGCCAGCAGCTCAGTAAGGGACAGATCCTACGAGCAGTACTTC. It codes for CASSSVRDRSYEQYF.

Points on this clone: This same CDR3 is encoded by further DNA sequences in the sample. The CDR3 sequence is CASSPPNQPQHF. Written as DNA, the CDR3 is TGTGCCAGCAGCCCACCCAATCAGCCCCAGCATTTT. The chain joins TRBV27 to TRBJ1-5, with no clear D. This CDR3 comprises 12 residues. CDR1 and CDR2 (germline): MNHEY, SMNVEV (reference sequence). Trimming took off 6 bases at V and 3 bases at J, with 6 bases between the two ends.

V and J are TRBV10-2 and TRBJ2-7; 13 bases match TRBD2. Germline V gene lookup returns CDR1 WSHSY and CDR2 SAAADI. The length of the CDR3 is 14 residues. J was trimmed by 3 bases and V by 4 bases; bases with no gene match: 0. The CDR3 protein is CASSGLAGGYEQYF. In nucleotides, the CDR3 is TGCGCCAGCAGTGGACTAGCGGGAGGCTACGAGCAGTACTTC.

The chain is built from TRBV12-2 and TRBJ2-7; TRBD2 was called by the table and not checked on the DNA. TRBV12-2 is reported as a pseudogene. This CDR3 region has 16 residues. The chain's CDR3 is CASRFPLAGGCAGQYF. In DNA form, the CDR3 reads TGTGCAAGTCGCTTTCCCCTAGCGGGAGGTTGCGCCGGGCAGTACTTC.

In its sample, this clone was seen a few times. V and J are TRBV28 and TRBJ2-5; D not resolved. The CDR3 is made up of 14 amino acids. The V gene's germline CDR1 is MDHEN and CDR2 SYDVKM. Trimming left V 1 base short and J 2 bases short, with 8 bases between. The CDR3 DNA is TGTGCCAGCAGTTTATCCCCCAGACAAGAGACCCAGTACTTC. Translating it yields CASSLSPRQETQYF.

This CDR3 reads CASSPTGSSTDTQYF. In nucleotides, the CDR3 is TGTGCCAGCAGCCCAACAGGGTCTAGCACAGATACGCAGTATTTT. This chain uses TRBV7-3 with TRBJ2-3; a possible D gene is TRBD1 (6 bases). Germline-derived CDR1 and CDR2 are SGHTA and FQGTGA. The CDR3 is 15 residues long. V lost 5 bases and J 0 bases, leaving 12 bases between the germline ends.

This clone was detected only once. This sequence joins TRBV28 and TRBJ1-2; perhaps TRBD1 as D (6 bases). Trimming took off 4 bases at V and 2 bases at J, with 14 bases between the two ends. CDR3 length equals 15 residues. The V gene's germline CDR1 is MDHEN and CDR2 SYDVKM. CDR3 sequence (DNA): TGTGCCAGCAGTTATCTCGACAGGAAAAACTATGGCTACACCTTC. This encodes CASSYLDRKNYGYTF.

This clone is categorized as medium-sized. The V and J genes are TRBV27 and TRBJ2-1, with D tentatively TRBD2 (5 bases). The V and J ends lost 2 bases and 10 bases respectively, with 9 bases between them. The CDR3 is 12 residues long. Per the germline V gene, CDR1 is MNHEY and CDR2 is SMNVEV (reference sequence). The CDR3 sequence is CASSLPGGEQFF. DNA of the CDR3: TGTGCCAGCAGTTTACCGGGCGGGGAGCAGTTCTTC.

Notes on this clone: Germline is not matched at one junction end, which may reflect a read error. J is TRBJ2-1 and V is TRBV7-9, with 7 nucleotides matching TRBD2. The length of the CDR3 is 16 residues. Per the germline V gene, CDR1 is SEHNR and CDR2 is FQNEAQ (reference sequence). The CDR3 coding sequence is TGCGCCAGCAGCCTTCGACTAGCCCGAGAGTCGAATGAGCAGTTCTTC. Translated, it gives CASSLRLARESNEQFF.

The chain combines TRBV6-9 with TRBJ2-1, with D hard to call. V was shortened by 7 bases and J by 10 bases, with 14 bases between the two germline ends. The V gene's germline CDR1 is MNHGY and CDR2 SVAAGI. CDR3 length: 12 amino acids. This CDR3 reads CASMRLGDEQFF. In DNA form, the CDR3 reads TGTGCCAGCATGCGTTTAGGAGACGAGCAGTTCTTC.

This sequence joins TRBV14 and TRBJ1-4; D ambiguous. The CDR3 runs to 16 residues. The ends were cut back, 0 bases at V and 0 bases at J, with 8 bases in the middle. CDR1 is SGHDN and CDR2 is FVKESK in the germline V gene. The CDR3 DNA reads TGTGCCAGCAGCCAAGAACCCGATGCAACTAATGAAAAACTGTTTTTT. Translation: CASSQEPDATNEKLFF. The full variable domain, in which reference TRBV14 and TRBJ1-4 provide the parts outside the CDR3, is EAGVTQFPSHSVIEKGQTVTLRCDPISGHDNLYWYRRVMGKEIKFLLHFVKESKQDESGMPNNRFLAERTGGTYSTLKVQPAELEDSGVYFCASSQEPDATNEKLFFGSGTQLSVL.

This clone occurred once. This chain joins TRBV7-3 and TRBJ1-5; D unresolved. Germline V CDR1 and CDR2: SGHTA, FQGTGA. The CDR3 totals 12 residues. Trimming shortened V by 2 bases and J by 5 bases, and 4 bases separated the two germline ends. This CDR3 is CASSLEDQPQHF. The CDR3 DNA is TGTGCCAGCAGCTTAGAGGATCAGCCCCAGCATTTT.

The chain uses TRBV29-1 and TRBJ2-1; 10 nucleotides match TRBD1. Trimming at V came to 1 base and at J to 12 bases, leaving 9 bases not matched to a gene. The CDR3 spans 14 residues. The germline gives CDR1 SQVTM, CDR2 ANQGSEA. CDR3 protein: CSVEVGAGTGAQFF. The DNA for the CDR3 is TGCAGCGTTGAAGTAGGGGCCGGGACAGGGGCGCAGTTCTTC.

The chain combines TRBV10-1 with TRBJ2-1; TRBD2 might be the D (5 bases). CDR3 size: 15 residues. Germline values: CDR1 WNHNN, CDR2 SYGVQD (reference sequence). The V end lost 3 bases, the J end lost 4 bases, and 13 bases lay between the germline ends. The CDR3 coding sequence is TGCGCCAGCAGTGAAACGCAGGAGGCGTACAATGAGCAGTTCTTC. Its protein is CASSETQEAYNEQFF.

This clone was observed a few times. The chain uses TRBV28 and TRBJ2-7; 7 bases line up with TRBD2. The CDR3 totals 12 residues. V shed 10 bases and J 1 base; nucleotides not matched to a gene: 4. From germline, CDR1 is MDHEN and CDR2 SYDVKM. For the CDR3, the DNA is TGTGCCACCCAGGGAGGGTCCTACGAGCAGTACTTC. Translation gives CATQGGSYEQYF.